This T cell receptor beta chain was obtained from a study of CD8+ T cells in alopecia areata (dated by TCRdb to the late 2010s). In the study overall: Treated patients were enrolled in an open-label pilot trial of oral tofacitinib at 5 to 10 mg twice daily for moderate-to-severe alopecia areata. Tofacitinib was administered for 6 to 18 months, and 6 months of follow-up off drug were then conducted to assess delayed response and recurrence. Disease severity in treated patients was measured with the SALT score, which quantifies the percentage of affected scalp surface area. High-throughput TCRbeta sequencing was used to examine T cell clonal expansion in alopecia areata in both the C3H/HeJ mouse model and human patients. On the human side, TCRbeta sequencing was run on scalp tissue and on sorted CD4+ and CD8+ peripheral blood T cells from healthy controls and from alopecia areata patients with either patchy or totalis/universalis disease. Patients on tofacitinib were biopsied at baseline and after 4 and 24 weeks of treatment, and several of the patients also had a later scalp biopsy. Scalp clonality was compared across normal scalp (n=4), patchy alopecia areata scalp (n=8), and alopecia totalis/universalis scalp (n=8). The RNA source kit depended on sample type: the PAXgene miRNA kit for fixed scalp, the miRNeasy kit for PBMCs, and the RNeasy kit for mouse skin. TCRbeta CDR3 regions were amplified by immunoSEQ multiplex PCR with 35 Vbeta forward and 13 Jbeta reverse primers. Overall results and qualifications from the work: Because the treated cohort was small and included a single nonresponder, larger studies are needed to assess links between baseline CD8+ expansion and response. TCR sequences shared between patients were less clear than in mice, possibly partly because of HLA diversity in the patient population. Many expanded lesional clones were found to persist in scalp and blood during tofacitinib treatment, and relapse after treatment cessation may be partly explained by this persistence. Tofacitinib significantly decreased scalp clonality and the number of expanded CD8+ clones among the top 100 scalp clones. Compared with normal scalp, lesional scalp, particularly in alopecia totalis/universalis, had higher clonality and more expanded CD8+ clones, which suggests antigenic drive. Resident alphabeta T cells in normal human skin are also sequenced, complicating scalp TCR repertoire analysis, unlike mouse skin dominated by gammadelta T cells.

The meaning of the sample's time point label: about 4 weeks on oral tofacitinib. Sample treatment or condition, as interpreted from the label and publication: oral pan-JAK inhibitor, 5-10 mg twice daily. Peripheral blood and lesional scalp punch biopsies were obtained from patients with alopecia areata. Human scalp biopsies were fixed immediately in PAXgene tissue containers. Notes on this clone: Its antigen specificity is not known. No quality values exist for individual bases; no much larger clone is one base distant.

Per the germline V gene, MGHRA is the CDR1 and YSYEKL is the CDR2. Including cysteine and phenylalanine, the CDR3 has 15 amino acids. The DNA shown is the 45-base CDR3, in frame from base 1. V is shortened by 0 bases, J by 1 base, and the region joining them spans 9 bases. Libraries were built with the immunoSEQ multiplex PCR assay. To provide template for TCR sequencing, every sample had RNA extracted and reverse transcribed into cDNA. SuperScript III was used to make first-strand cDNA, primed with a 2:1 mix of oligo-dT and random hexamers. Amplification bias was assessed with a synthetic immune receptor repertoire, and residual bias was removed computationally. Per the authors' processing: Raw reads were preprocessed for error removal, and CDR3 was defined according to IMGT conventions as running from the conserved cysteine to phenylalanine. Clonality was calculated as 1 minus Shannon entropy normalized by log2 of the number of productive unique TCRs. Whether each scalp clone was CD4 or CD8 was inferred by checking scalp TCRbeta sequences against the CD4 and CD8 repertoires from sorted blood. The table comes from immuneACCESS by way of TCRdb, which keeps in-frame sequences with V and J called. Part of the clones is missing from these tables; in studies checked, under half for an unresolved V gene and the rest for unknown reasons. The DNA was the basis for D and trimming; V, J and clone size are from that table. The sample has about 19,000 clones on record, about 63% of them singletons. The ten largest clones take up 8.2% of the sample.

The input for sequencing was skin, taken at week 4, from a patient treated with tofacitinib. This sequence uses TRBV4-1 and TRBJ1-2, with TRBD1 tentatively as D gene (5 bases match). This clonotype was sampled from a human donor with alopecia areata. The nucleotide sequence is given as TGCGCCAGCAGCCAAGATCCGGGGGGTAACTATGGCTACACCTTC. This translates into CASSQDPGGNYGYTF.